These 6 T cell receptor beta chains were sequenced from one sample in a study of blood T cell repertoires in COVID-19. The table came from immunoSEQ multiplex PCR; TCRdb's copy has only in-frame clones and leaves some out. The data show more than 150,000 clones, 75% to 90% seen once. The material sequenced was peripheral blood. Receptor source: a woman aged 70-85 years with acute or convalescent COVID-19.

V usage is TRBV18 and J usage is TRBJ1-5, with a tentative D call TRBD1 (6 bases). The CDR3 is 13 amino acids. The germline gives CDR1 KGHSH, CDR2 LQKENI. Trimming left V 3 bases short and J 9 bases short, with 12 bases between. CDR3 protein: CASSPAEQGPQHF. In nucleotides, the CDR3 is TGTGCCAGCTCACCCGCAGAACAGGGGCCCCAGCATTTT.

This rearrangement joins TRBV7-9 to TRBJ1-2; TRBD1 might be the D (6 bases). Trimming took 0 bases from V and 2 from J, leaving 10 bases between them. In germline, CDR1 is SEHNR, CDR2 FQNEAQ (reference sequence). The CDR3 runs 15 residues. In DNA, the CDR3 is TGTGCCAGCAGCTTAGCCGGGACACAGAACTATGGCTACACCTTC. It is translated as CASSLAGTQNYGYTF.

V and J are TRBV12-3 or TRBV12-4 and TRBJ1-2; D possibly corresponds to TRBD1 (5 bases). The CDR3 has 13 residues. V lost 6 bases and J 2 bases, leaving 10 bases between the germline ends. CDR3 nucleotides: TGTGCCAGCAGCCCAACAGGAAACTATGGCTACACCTTC. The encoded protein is CASSPTGNYGYTF.

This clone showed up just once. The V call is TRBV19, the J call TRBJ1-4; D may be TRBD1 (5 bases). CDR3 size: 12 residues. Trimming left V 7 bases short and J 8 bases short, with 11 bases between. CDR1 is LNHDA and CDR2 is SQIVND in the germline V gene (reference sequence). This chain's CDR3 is CASNPGGEKLFF. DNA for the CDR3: TGTGCCAGTAACCCGGGGGGGGAAAAACTGTTTTTT.

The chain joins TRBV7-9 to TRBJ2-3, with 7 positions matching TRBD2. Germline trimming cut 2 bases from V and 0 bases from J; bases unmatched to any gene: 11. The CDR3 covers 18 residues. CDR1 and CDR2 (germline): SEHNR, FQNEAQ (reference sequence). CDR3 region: CASSLNRLGAGSTDTQYF. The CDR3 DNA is TGTGCCAGCAGCTTAAACCGACTGGGAGCGGGGAGCACAGATACGCAGTATTTT.

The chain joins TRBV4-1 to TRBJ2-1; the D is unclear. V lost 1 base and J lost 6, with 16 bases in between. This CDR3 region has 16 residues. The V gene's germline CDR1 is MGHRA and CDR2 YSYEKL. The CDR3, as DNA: TGCGCCAGCAGCCAAGTCGGAGTGAATCTCGGCAATGAGCAGTTCTTC. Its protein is CASSQVGVNLGNEQFF.